The following is a T cell receptor beta chain sequence with its context. Its matching antigen is unknown. The CDR3 runs 15 residues. Germline values: CDR1 MNHNS, CDR2 SASEGT. Trimming pared 5 bases from V and 3 bases from J, leaving 15 bases between. TCRdb recomputed calls from the RT-PCR reads with MiXCR, one row per CDR3 protein. The sample has 500,000 to 550,000 distinct CDR3 sequences, approximately 7.8% seen once. This entry is derived from a study of response to subunit inactivated influenza vaccine. General study findings and limits: Few additional T cells are recruited per seasonal influenza vaccination, authors suggested.

The chain recombines TRBV6-1 with TRBJ2-3, with a weak D call TRBD2 (6 bases). The sequence came from a man between 50 and 69 years old who received an inactivated influenza vaccine. Sequenced material: PBMCs from blood, taken roughly 24 months after vaccination. The chain's CDR3 is CASSPTTGLTDTQYF. Here the CDR3 DNA reads TGTGCCAGCAGTCCGACTACCGGACTAACAGATACGCAGTATTTT.